The 8 T cell receptor beta chains reported below all come from one sample, sequenced in a study of T cell clones after liver transplantation. Profiled with immunoSEQ multiplex PCR; TCRdb holds only in-frame clones, not every one. Among 85,000 to 110,000 clones listed, about 81% were seen once. Sequenced here: CD4+ T cells from blood, sampled around 48 months after liver transplant. The source of these receptors is a human patient who received a liver transplant. Some T cells may have come from the graft donor.

The J gene is TRBJ2-2, the V gene TRBV19, with TRBD1 identical over 9 bases. The V and J ends lost 4 bases and 5 bases, in that order; junction bases with no gene match: 8. Per germline, CDR1 LNHDA and CDR2 SQIVND (reference sequence). The CDR3 spans 16 residues. The DNA of the CDR3 is TGTGCCAGTAGTACCAACACAGGGGGCGGGACCGGGGAGCTGTTTTTT. It is translated as CASSTNTGGGTGELFF.

The chain is built from TRBV6-1 and TRBJ2-3; 14 bases fit TRBD2. Germline trimming cut 4 bases from V and 3 bases from J; bases unmatched to any gene: 12. The V gene's germline CDR1 is MNHNS and CDR2 SASEGT. The length of the CDR3 is 19 residues. The CDR3 region has the DNA TGTGCCAGCAGTGGAGGGGGACTAGCGGGAGCGGGGTTAACAGATACGCAGTATTTT. Protein sequence: CASSGGGLAGAGLTDTQYF.

The genes are TRBV28 and TRBJ1-1, with 8 nucleotides matching TRBD1. Germline CDR1 MDHEN, CDR2 SYDVKM. The V segment lost 3 bases and the J segment 7 bases; nucleotides outside the gene matches: 4. This CDR3 region has 13 residues. CDR3 nucleotide sequence: TGTGCCAGCAGTTTTCAGGGGGCAAGTGAAGCTTTCTTT. Amino acid sequence: CASSFQGASEAFF.

The rearrangement joins TRBV6-1 to TRBJ2-1, with 8 nucleotides matching TRBD2. CDR1 and CDR2 from the germline V gene are MNHNS and SASEGT. The CDR3 sequence is 15 residues long. The V gene end was trimmed by 3 bases and the J gene end by 1 base; junction bases not matched to a gene: 2. The CDR3 region has the DNA TGTGCCAGCAGTGATCCGGGGGGGTCCTACAATGAGCAGTTCTTC. Protein sequence: CASSDPGGSYNEQFF.

The rearrangement joins TRBV19 to TRBJ2-1; D ambiguous. V was pared by 3 bases and J by 5 bases, with 8 bases between. The CDR3 is 13 amino acids. Germline CDR1 is LNHDA and CDR2 is SQIVND (reference sequence). The CDR3 bases are TGTGCCAGTAGTATCGGCAGTAACAATGAGCAGTTCTTC. It encodes CASSIGSNNEQFF. Using reference TRBV19 and TRBJ2-1 for the parts outside the CDR3, the full variable domain is DGGITQSPKYLFRKEGQNVTLSCEQNLNHDAMYWYRQDPGQGLRLIYYSQIVNDFQKGDIAEGYSVSREKKESFPLTVTSAQKNPTAFYLCASSIGSNNEQFFGPGTRLTVL.

This clone appeared once. Here the CDR3 reads CASSWDNYGYTF. DNA of the CDR3: TGTGCCAGCAGCTGGGACAACTATGGCTACACCTTC. This chain links TRBV5-4 with TRBJ1-2; TRBD1 is a possible D gene (5 bases). The CDR3 contains 12 residues. Between the trimmed V and J ends, which lost 3 bases and 2 bases, there was a span of 5 bases. Germline V gene sequence: CDR1 SGHNT, CDR2 YYREEE (reference sequence).

J is TRBJ2-1 and V is TRBV29-1; D is undetermined. Germline CDR1 SQVTM, CDR2 ANQGSEA. Trimming pared 4 bases from V and 8 bases from J, leaving 15 bases between. This CDR3 is 13 amino acids long. The CDR3 DNA reads TGCAGCGTTGGTGGGAAATTACGTCATGAGCAGTTCTTC. It codes for CSVGGKLRHEQFF.

This chain connects TRBV27 to TRBJ2-1; D call uncertain. The V and J ends lost 3 bases and 7 bases respectively, with 13 bases between them. Germline loops: CDR1 MNHEY, CDR2 SMNVEV (reference sequence). The CDR3 spans 14 residues. The CDR3 here is CASSLTTSTNEQFF. The CDR3 DNA sequence: TGTGCCAGCAGTTTGACAACTTCTACAAATGAGCAGTTCTTC.